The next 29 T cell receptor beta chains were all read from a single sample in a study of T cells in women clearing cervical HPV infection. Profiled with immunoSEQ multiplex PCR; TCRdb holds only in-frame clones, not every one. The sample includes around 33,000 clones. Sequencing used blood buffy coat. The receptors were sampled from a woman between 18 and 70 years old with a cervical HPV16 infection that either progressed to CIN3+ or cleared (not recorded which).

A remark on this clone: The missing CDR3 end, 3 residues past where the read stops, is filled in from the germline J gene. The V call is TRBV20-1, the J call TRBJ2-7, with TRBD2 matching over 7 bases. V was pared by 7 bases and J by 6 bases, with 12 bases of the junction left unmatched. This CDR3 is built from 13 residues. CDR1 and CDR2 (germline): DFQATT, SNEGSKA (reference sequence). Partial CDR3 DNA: TGCAGTGTCCCCTCCCTGGCTAGCGGCGAG. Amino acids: CSVPSLASGE. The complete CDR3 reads CSVPSLASGEQYF.

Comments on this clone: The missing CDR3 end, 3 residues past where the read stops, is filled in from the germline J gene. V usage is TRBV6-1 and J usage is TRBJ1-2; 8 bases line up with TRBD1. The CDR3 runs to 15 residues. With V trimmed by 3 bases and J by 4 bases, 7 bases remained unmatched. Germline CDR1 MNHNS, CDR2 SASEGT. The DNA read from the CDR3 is TGTGCCAGCAGTGAGAGAAACAGGGGGTCCTATGGC. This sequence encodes CASSERNRGSYG. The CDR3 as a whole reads CASSERNRGSYGYTF.

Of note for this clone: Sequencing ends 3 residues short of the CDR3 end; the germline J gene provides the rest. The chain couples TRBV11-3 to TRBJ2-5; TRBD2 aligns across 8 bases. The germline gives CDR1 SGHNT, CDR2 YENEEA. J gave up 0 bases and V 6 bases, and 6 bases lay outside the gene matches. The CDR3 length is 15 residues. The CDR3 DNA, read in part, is TGTGCCAGCAGACCGACTAGCGAGTACCAAGAGACC. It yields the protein CASRPTSEYQET. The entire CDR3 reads CASRPTSEYQETQYF. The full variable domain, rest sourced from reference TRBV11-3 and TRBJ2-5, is EAGVVQSPRYKIIEKKQPVAFWCNPISGHNTLYWYLQNLGQGPELLIRYENEEAVDDSQLPKDRFSAERLKGVDSTLKIQPAELGDSAVYLCASRPTSEYQETQYFGPGTRLLVL.

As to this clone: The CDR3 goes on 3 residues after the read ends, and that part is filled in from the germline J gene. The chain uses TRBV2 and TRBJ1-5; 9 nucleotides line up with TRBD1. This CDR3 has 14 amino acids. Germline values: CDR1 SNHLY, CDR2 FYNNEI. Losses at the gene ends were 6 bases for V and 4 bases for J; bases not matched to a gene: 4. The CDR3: CASSGQGTNQPQHF. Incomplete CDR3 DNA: TGTGCCAGCAGCGGACAGGGGACAAATCAGCCC. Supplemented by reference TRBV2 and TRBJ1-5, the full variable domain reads EPEVTQTPSHQVTQMGQEVILRCVPISNHLYFYWYRQILGQKVEFLVSFYNNEISEKSEIFDDQFSVERPDGSNFTLKIRSTKLEDSAMYFCASSGQGTNQPQHFGDGTRLSIL.

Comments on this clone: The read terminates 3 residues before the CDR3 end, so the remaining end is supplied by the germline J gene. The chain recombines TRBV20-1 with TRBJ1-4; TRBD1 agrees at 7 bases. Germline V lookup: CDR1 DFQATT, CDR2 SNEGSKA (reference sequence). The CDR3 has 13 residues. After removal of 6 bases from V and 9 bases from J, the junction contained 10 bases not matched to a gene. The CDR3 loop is CSAAGGQDKKLFF. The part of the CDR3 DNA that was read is TGCAGTGCCGCAGGGGGGCAGGACAAAAAA.

This CDR3 is CASSPFEGYEQYF. The CDR3 DNA, read in part, is TGTGCCAGCAGTCCGTTCGAGGGCTACGAG. The rearrangement joins TRBV6-2 or TRBV6-3 to TRBJ2-7, with D possibly matching TRBD2 (5 bases). The DNA ends 3 residues before the CDR3 does, and the rest of the CDR3 is filled in from the germline J gene. The CDR3 loop spans 13 amino acids. Trimming cost V 5 bases and J 3 bases, with 11 bases left between them. CDR1 and CDR2 (germline): MNHEY, SVGEGT.

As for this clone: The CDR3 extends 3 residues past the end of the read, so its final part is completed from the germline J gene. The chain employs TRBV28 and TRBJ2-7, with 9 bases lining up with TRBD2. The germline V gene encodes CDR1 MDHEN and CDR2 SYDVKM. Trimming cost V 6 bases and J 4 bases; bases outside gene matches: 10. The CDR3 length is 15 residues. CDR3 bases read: TGTGCCAGCAGCCAATTAGCGGGAGTCGGATACGAG. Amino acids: CASSQLAGVGYE. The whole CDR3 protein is CASSQLAGVGYEQYF.

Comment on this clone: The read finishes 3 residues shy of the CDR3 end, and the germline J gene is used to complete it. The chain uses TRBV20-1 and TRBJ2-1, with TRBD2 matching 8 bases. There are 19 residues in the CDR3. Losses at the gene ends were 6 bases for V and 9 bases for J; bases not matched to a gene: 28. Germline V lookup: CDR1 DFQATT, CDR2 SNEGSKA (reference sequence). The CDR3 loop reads CSAPYSIGVRSGRGFEQFF. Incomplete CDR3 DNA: TGCAGTGCCCCCTACAGTATAGGCGTGCGGAGCGGGAGAGGTTTTGAG.

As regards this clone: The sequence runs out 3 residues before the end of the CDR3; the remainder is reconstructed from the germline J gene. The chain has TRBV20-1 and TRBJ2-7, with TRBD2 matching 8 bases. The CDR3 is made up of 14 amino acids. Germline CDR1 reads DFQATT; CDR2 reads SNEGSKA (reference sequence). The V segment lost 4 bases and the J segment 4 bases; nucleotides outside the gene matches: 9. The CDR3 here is CSATPGTRGYEQYF. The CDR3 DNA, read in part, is TGCAGTGCTACCCCCGGGACTAGGGGTTACGAG.

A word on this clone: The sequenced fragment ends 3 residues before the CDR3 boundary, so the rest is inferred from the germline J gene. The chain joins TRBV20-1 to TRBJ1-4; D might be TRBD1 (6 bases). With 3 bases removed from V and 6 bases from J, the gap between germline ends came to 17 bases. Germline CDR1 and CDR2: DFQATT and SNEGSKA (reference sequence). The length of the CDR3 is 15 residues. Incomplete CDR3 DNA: TGCAGTGCTAGGGAGGCAGGGGCTGGGGATGAAAAA. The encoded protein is CSAREAGAGDEK. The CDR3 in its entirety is CSAREAGAGDEKLFF.

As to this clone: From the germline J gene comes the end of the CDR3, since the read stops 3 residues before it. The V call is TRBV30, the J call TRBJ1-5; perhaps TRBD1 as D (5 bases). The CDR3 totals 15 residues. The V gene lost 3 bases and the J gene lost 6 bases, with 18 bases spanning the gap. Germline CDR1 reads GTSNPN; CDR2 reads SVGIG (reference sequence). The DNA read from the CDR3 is TGTGCCTGGAGCCCGCCGGGGGGGAGCGGTCAGCCC. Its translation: CAWSPPGGSGQP. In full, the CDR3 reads CAWSPPGGSGQPQHF.

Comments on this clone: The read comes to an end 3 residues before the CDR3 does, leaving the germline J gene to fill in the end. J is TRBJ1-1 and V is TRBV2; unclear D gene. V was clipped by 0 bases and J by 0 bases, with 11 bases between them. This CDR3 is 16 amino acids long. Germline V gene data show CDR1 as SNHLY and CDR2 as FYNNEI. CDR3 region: CASSEALGQLNTEAFF. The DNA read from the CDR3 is TGTGCCAGCAGTGAAGCGCTTGGGCAATTGAACACTGAA.

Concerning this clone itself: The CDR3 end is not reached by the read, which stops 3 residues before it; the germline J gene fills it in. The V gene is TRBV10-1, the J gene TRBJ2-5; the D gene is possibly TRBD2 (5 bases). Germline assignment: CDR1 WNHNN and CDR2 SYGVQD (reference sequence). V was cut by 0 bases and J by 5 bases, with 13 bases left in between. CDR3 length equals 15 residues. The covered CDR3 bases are TGCGCCAGCAGTGAGTCGGGCGCCGGCGGGGAGACC. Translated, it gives CASSESGAGGET. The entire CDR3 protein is CASSESGAGGETQYF.

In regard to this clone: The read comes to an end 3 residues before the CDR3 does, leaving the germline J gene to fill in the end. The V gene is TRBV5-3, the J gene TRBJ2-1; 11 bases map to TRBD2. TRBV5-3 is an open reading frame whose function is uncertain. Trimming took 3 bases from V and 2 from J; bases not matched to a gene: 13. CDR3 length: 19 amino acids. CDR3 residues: CARSWAGTSGRNTYNEQFF. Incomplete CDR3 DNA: TGTGCCAGAAGCTGGGCCGGGACTAGCGGACGAAATACCTACAATGAG.

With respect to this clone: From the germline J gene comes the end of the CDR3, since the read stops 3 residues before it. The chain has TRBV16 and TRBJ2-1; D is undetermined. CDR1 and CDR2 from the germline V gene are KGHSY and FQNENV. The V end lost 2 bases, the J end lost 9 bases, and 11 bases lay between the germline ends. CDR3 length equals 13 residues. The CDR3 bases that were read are TGTGCCAGCAGCCAACCGGTGCGAACTGAG. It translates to CASSQPVRTE. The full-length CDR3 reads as CASSQPVRTEQFF.

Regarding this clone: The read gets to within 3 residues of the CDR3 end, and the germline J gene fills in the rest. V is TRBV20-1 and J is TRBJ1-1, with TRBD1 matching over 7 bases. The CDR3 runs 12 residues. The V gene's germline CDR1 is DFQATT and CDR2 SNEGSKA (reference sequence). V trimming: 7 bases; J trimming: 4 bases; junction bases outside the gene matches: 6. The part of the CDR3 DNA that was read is TGCAGTGTTACAGGGACAGCCACTGAA. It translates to CSVTGTATE. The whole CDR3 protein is CSVTGTATEAFF.

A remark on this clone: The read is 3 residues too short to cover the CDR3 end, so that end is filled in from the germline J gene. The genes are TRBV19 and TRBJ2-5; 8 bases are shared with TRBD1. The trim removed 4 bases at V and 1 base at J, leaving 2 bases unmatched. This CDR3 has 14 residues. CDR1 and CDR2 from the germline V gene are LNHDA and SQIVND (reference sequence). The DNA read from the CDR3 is TGTGCCAGTAGTAAAGACAGGGGCCAAGAGACC. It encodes CASSKDRGQET. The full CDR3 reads CASSKDRGQETQYF.

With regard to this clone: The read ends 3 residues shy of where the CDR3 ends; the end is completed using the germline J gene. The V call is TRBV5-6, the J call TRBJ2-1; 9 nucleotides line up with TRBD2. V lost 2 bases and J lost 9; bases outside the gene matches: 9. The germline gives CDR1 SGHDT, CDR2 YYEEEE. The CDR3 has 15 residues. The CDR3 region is CASSFRLAGIIEQFF. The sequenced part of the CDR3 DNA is TGTGCCAGCAGCTTCAGGCTAGCGGGAATCATTGAG.

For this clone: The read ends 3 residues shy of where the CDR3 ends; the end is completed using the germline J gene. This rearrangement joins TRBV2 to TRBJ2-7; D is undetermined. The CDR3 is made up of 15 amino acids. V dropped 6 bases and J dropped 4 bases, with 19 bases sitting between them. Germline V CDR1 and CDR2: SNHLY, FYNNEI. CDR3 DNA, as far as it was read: TGTGCCAGCAGACCCAACCAGAGACTGTCTTACGAG. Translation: CASRPNQRLSYE. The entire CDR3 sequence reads CASRPNQRLSYEQYF.

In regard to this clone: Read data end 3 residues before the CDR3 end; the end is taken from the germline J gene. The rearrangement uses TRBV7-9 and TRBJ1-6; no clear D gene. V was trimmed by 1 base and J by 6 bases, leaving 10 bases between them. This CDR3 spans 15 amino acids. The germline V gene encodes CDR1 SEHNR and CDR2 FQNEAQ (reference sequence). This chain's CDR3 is CASSLVYSANSPLHF. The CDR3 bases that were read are TGTGCCAGCAGCTTAGTTTATAGCGCTAATTCACCC.

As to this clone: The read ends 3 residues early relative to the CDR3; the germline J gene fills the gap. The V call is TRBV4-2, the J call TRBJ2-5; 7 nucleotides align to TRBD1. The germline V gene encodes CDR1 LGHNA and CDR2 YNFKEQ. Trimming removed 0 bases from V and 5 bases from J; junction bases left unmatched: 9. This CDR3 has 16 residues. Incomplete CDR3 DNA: TGTGCCAGCAGCCAAGACTTCGGGACAGCCGGGGAGACC. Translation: CASSQDFGTAGET. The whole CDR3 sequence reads CASSQDFGTAGETQYF.

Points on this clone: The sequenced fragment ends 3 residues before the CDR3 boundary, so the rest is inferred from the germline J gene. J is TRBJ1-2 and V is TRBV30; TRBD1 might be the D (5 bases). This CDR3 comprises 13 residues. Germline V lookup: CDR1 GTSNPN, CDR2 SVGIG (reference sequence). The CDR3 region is CAWSLGLSYDYTF. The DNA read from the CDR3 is TGTGCCTGGAGTTTGGGACTGTCCTACGAC. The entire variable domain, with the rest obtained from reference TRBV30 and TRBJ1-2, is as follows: SQTIHQWPATLVQPVGSPLSLECTVEGTSNPNLYWYRQAAGRGLQLLFYSVGIGQISSEVPQNLSASRPQDRQFILSSKKLLLSDSGFYLCAWSLGLSYDYTFGSGTRLTVV.

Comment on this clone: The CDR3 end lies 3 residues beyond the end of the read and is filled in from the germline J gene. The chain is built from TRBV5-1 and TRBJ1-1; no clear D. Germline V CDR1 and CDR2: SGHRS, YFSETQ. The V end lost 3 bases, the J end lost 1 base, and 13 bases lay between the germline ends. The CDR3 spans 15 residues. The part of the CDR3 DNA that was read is TGCGCCAGCAGCTCCCTAGGAGTGCAGAACACTGAA. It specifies CASSSLGVQNTE. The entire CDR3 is CASSSLGVQNTEAFF.

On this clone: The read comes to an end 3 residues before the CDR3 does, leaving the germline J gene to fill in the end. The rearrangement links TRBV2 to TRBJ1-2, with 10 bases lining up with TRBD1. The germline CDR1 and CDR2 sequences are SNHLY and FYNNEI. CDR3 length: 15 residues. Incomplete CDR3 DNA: TGTGCCAGCAGTGGCACCAGACAGGGGGCGGAGGGC. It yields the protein CASSGTRQGAEG. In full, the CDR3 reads CASSGTRQGAEGYTF.

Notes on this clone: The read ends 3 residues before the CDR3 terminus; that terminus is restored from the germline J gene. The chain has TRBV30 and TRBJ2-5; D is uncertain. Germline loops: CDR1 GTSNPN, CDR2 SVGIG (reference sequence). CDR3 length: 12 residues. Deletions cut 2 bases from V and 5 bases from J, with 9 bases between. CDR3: CAWSLNRETQYF. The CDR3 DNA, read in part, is TGTGCCTGGAGTCTGAACCGGGAGACC.

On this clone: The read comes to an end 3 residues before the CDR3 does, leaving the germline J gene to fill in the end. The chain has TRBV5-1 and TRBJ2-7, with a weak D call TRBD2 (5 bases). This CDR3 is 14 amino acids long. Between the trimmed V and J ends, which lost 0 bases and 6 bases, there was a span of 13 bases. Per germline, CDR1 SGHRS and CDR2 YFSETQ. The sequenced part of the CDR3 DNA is TGCGCCAGCAGCTTGGAACTAGGTACCCTCGAG. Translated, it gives CASSLELGTLE. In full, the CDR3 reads CASSLELGTLEQYF.

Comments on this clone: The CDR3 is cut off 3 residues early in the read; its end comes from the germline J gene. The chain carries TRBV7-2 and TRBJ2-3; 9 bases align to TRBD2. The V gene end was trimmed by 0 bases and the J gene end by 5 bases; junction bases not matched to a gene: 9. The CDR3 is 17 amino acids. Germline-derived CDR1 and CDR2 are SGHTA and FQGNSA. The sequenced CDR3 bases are TGTGCCAGCAGCTTAGCGCTGGGCGGGAGGGCCATAGATACG. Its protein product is CASSLALGGRAIDT. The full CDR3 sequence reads CASSLALGGRAIDTQYF.

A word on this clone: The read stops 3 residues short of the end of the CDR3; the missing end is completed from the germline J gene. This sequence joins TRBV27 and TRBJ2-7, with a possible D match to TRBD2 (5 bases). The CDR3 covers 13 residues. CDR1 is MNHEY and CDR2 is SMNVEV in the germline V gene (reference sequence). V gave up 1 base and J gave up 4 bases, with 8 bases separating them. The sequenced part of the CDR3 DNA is TGTGCCAGCAGTTTATACGGGGATTACGAG. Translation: CASSLYGDYE. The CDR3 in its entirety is CASSLYGDYEQYF.

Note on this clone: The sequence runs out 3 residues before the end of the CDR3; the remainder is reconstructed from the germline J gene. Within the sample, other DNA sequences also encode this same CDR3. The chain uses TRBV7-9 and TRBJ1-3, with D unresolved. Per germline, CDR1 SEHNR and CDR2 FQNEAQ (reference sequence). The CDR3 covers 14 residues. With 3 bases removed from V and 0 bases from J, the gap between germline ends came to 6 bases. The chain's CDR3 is CASSLGSSGNTIYF. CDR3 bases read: TGTGCCAGCAGCTTGGGCAGCTCTGGAAACACC.